This TCR beta chain was sequenced in a study of cytomegalovirus exposure and HLA in healthy donors. Whole-study findings and limits: The investigators catalogued 150 to 200 TCR beta chains as cytomegalovirus-associated. The tendency of first-cohort TCR clusters to co-occur in the roughly 130 validation repertoires emerged from a later analysis.

Separate from the approximately 670-subject first cohort was the approximately 120-subject validation cohort, to which the donors belonged. This clone was recorded once. Its antigen is not identified. CDR3 size: 18 residues. Germline lookup yields CDR1 SGDLS and CDR2 YYNGEE. The V gene end was trimmed by 4 bases and the J gene end by 0 bases; junction bases not matched to a gene: 10. Libraries were prepared by immunoSEQ multiplex PCR; TCRdb keeps only in-frame clonotypes and omits some of them. Among fewer than 250,000 clones, over 75% were seen once, and the ten largest hold 2% to 2.5%. The origin of this receptor is a woman under 30 in good health and CMV-seropositive. Source material: PBMCs. The rearrangement joins TRBV9 to TRBJ2-4; the match to TRBD2 covers 10 bases. CDR3 in DNA: TGTGCCAGCAGCCCCAGTCGGATAGCGGGAGGAGCCAAAAACATTCAGTACTTC. Amino acid sequence: CASSPSRIAGGAKNIQYF. The full variable domain, completed using reference TRBV9 and TRBJ2-4, is DSGVTQTPKHLITATGQRVTLRCSPRSGDLSVYWYQQSLDQGLQFLIQYYNGEERAKGNILERFSAQQFPDLHSELNLSSLELGDSALYFCASSPSRIAGGAKNIQYFGAGTRLSVL.